These T cell receptor beta chains were read from a single sample in a study of blood T cell repertoires in COVID-19. Only in-frame clones appear in the TCRdb table, and some are missing; sequencing was by immunoSEQ multiplex PCR. The table has a few hundred thousand clones, approximately 90% seen once; the top ten hold around 0.8%. Sequenced sample: peripheral blood. These receptors originate from a man younger than 40 with acute or convalescent COVID-19. CDR3s include the opening cysteine and the closing phenylalanine or tryptophan. A D gene is named only where the DNA matches it firmly. Where a row states a size, it is once, few, many or the class of an expanded clone; other rows omit it.

clone size,CDR3 length,J gene,V gene,D gene,CDR3 protein,CDR3 DNA
NA,19,TRBJ1-4,TRBV5-1,NA,CASSPGLLLMTWADEKLFF,TGCGCCAGCAGCCCCGGACTATTATTAATGACCTGGGCCGATGAAAAACTGTTTTTT
NA,13,TRBJ2-1,TRBV5-6,NA,CASSLNRGNEQFF,TGTGCCAGCAGCTTGAATCGGGGGAATGAGCAGTTCTTC
NA,14,TRBJ1-2,TRBV28,NA,CASSTTSGYYGYTF,TGTGCCAGCAGTACCACCTCGGGGTACTATGGCTACACCTTC
NA,16,TRBJ2-7,TRBV13,NA,CASSRGGVYISYEQYF,TGTGCCAGCAGCCGAGGAGGGGTGTATATCTCCTACGAGCAGTACTTC
NA,15,TRBJ1-1,TRBV20-1,NA,CSASQWAGRDPEAFF,TGCAGTGCTAGTCAATGGGCAGGCAGGGATCCTGAAGCTTTCTTT
NA,15,TRBJ1-2,TRBV10-3,NA,CAISESQRANYGYTF,TGTGCCATCAGTGAATCTCAAAGAGCTAACTATGGCTACACCTTC
NA,13,TRBJ2-2,TRBV9,NA,CASSVLAAGELFF,TGTGCCAGCAGCGTACTAGCCGCCGGGGAGCTGTTTTTT
NA,15,TRBJ1-5,TRBV6-5,TRBD1,CASSYRTGVHQPQHF,TGTGCCAGCAGTTATAGGACAGGGGTGCATCAGCCCCAGCATTTT
NA,13,TRBJ1-2,TRBV5-4,NA,CASSLAAVYGYTF,TGTGCCAGCAGCCTAGCCGCAGTCTATGGCTACACCTTC
NA,12,TRBJ1-6,TRBV28,NA,CASSQAGSPLHF,TGTGCCAGCAGTCAGGCGGGTTCACCCCTCCACTTT
many,19,TRBJ1-5,TRBV4-2,TRBD1,CASSQEWSPGQAWPWPQHF,TGTGCCAGCAGCCAAGAGTGGTCACCAGGACAGGCCTGGCCATGGCCCCAGCATTTT
NA,13,TRBJ2-3,TRBV20-1,TRBD2,CSASAGGTDTQYF,TGCAGTGCTAGTGCGGGAGGCACAGATACGCAGTATTTT
NA,15,TRBJ1-2,TRBV7-3,NA,CASSLRAGQDYGYTF,TGTGCCAGCAGCTTAAGGGCAGGGCAGGACTATGGCTACACCTTC
NA,17,TRBJ2-1,TRBV5-5,TRBD2,CASSLAPAGGSYNEQFF,TGTGCCAGCAGCTTGGCTCCAGCGGGAGGGTCCTACAATGAGCAGTTCTTC
NA,14,TRBJ2-7,TRBV21-1,NA,CASSKRESSYEQYF,TGTGCCAGCAGCAAGAGAGAAAGCTCCTACGAGCAGTACTTC
NA,16,TRBJ2-7,TRBV5-6,TRBD1,CASSLGVTGGSYEQYF,TGTGCCAGCAGCTTAGGGGTAACAGGGGGCTCCTACGAGCAGTACTTC
NA,14,TRBJ1-5,TRBV18,NA,CASSPDTGNQPQHF,TGTGCCAGCTCACCCGACACCGGCAATCAGCCCCAGCATTTT
NA,12,TRBJ1-1,TRBV29-1,NA,CSVSTVNTEAFF,TGCAGCGTTAGCACGGTGAACACTGAAGCTTTCTTT
NA,14,TRBJ1-3,TRBV28,NA,CATLTGGHGNTIYF,TGTGCCACCCTAACGGGGGGTCATGGAAACACCATATATTTT
NA,16,TRBJ2-1,TRBV7-9,TRBD2,CASSLGLASSYNEQFF,TGTGCCAGCAGCTTAGGACTAGCGAGCTCCTACAATGAGCAGTTCTTC
NA,16,TRBJ2-7,TRBV5-1,NA,CASSLAIGQGTYEQYF,TGCGCCAGCAGCTTGGCCATCGGACAAGGGACCTACGAGCAGTACTTC
NA,20,TRBJ1-1,TRBV18,TRBD1,CASSPVFDSGQIFMNTEAFF,TGTGCCAGCTCACCAGTTTTCGATTCGGGACAGATCTTTATGAACACTGAAGCTTTCTTT
NA,14,TRBJ1-5,TRBV30,TRBD1,CAWAGTGGNQPQHF,TGTGCCTGGGCCGGGACAGGGGGCAATCAGCCCCAGCATTTT
once,15,TRBJ2-3,TRBV19,TRBD2,CASRLAGGPSDTQYF,TGTGCCAGTAGACTAGCGGGAGGGCCGTCAGATACGCAGTATTTT
NA,14,TRBJ1-1,TRBV28,NA,CASSPGQTYTEAFF,TGTGCCAGCAGCCCTGGACAGACCTACACTGAAGCTTTCTTT
NA,13,TRBJ1-2,TRBV4-1,NA,CASSQDRVGGYTF,TGCGCCAGCAGCCAAGACAGGGTAGGCGGCTACACCTTC
NA,13,TRBJ1-1,TRBV5-5,NA,CASSLKGGNRAFF,TGTGCCAGCAGCTTGAAAGGAGGAAATCGGGCTTTCTTT
NA,14,TRBJ1-3,TRBV15,NA,CATSSREAGNTIYF,TGTGCCACCAGCAGTCGGGAGGCTGGAAACACCATATATTTT
NA,15,TRBJ1-2,TRBV6-1,NA,CASSEYRQGTVGYTF,TGTGCCAGCAGTGAATACAGGCAGGGGACCGTTGGCTACACCTTC
NA,17,TRBJ2-1,TRBV4-1,NA,CASSQRGSGFSYNEQFF,TGCGCCAGCAGCCAAAGGGGCAGTGGATTCTCCTACAATGAGCAGTTCTTC
NA,14,TRBJ1-5,TRBV10-3,TRBD1,CAISPTGSQQPQHF,TGTGCCATCAGCCCGACAGGGTCACAACAGCCCCAGCATTTT
NA,15,TRBJ2-1,TRBV7-3,NA,CASSLTLAPGDEQFF,TGTGCCAGCAGCTTAACGCTGGCGCCGGGGGATGAGCAGTTCTTC
NA,15,TRBJ2-5,TRBV7-3,TRBD2,CASSPSGGLRETQYF,TGTGCCAGCAGCCCTAGCGGGGGGTTGAGAGAGACCCAGTACTTC
NA,12,TRBJ2-4,TRBV7-2,NA,CASSPYGDIQYF,TGTGCCAGCAGCCCCTACGGGGACATTCAGTACTTC
NA,13,TRBJ2-2,TRBV11-3,NA,CASSLVGAGELFF,TGTGCCAGCAGCTTAGTGGGAGCCGGGGAGCTGTTTTTT
NA,17,TRBJ2-2,TRBV6-9,NA,CASSPPQGRRDTGELFF,TGTGCCAGCAGTCCCCCCCAGGGGCGAAGGGACACCGGGGAGCTGTTTTTT